One and the same sample provided the 3 T cell receptor beta chains below, sequenced in a study of CD8 T cells in cerebrospinal fluid in Alzheimer's disease. TCRdb re-called the 10x single-cell sequencing reads; one entry per CDR3 protein, DNA not given. The sample table sets out around 1,100 distinct CDR3 sequences. Specimen: cerebrospinal fluid. The origin of the receptors is a human donor in good health.

This clonotype shows up as medium-sized (0.01 to 0.1%) by frequency. J is TRBJ2-1 and V is TRBV6-2 or TRBV6-3; TCRdb gives TRBD1 as the D gene, but with no DNA this cannot be confirmed. Germline V gene sequence: CDR1 MNHEY, CDR2 SVGEGT. The length of the CDR3 is 14 residues. The CDR3 is CASFRDPGYNEQFF.

This clonotype ranks as large in terms of frequency. The chain recombines TRBV25-1 with TRBJ1-1. This CDR3 spans 14 amino acids. Germline V gene sequence: CDR1 MGHDK, CDR2 SYGVNS. The CDR3 loop is CASSEFGRNTEAFF.

Frequency places this clonotype as medium-sized. The chain recombines TRBV6-6 with TRBJ2-3; as DNA is missing, the TRBD1 call by TCRdb cannot be tested. The CDR3 runs to 16 residues. The germline CDR1 and CDR2 sequences are MNHNY and SVGAGI (reference sequence). The CDR3: CASSFIGGGSTDTQYF.